Reported below is one TCR beta chain. Antigen unknown. The data derive from a study of monozygotic twins with inflammatory bowel disease. Study conclusions and caveats: By inverse Simpson index, TCRbeta diversity was lower in IBD patients than in healthy co-twins.

CDR1 SGHKS and CDR2 YYEKEE come from the germline V gene (reference sequence). The CDR3 is 15 residues long. TCRdb reprocessed the 5' RACE reads, keeping one entry per CDR3 protein, no DNA. This sample contains about 440,000 distinct CDR3 sequences. Sequenced material: blood. The chain joins TRBV5-5 to TRBJ1-4; checking the TCRdb D call of TRBD1 is not possible without DNA. The TCR sequence derives from a human donor with ulcerative colitis or Crohn's disease, or a healthy co-twin of an affected twin (not recorded which). This CDR3 reads CASSLGGWVSEKLFF.